The entry that follows covers one T cell receptor (beta chain) sequence. The data stem from a study of shared clonotypes between healthy human individuals. Study in general: Donors consisted of a couple of women and a few men between 18 and 49.

V dropped 8 bases and J dropped 1 base, with 15 bases sitting between them. The CDR3 spans 15 residues. Germline V CDR1 and CDR2: SNHLY, FYNNEI. Template for every sorted-subset replicate PCR totaled roughly 210 ng DNA, tens of thousands of T cell genomes. Only in-frame clones appear in the TCRdb table, and some are missing; sequencing was by immunoSEQ multiplex PCR. The sample records about 730,000 clones, around 77% being singletons. The sample taken for sequencing was memory CD4+ T cells sorted from blood. As for subset: CD45RA-negative fraction. This sequence was found in a woman aged 30 to 39 in good health. The genes are TRBV2 and TRBJ1-3; maybe TRBD1 (6 bases). The chain's CDR3 is CASVEGGTSGNTIYF. CDR3 coding DNA: TGTGCCAGCGTCGAGGGCGGGACATCTGGAAACACCATATATTTT.